These 19 T cell receptor beta chains were sequenced from one sample in a study of CD8 T cells in ankylosing spondylitis. TCRdb called the 5' RACE reads again in MiXCR, with one record for every CDR3 protein. This table holds more than 150,000 distinct CDR3 sequences, 9.5% to 15% found once. Source material: blood, either unsorted or a sorted T cell fraction (not recorded which). These receptors were collected from a male donor with ankylosing spondylitis or in good health (not recorded which).

This clonotype turned up a few times. This chain joins TRBV3-1 and TRBJ1-2; a possible D gene is TRBD1 (6 bases). The CDR3 spans 16 residues. Germline V lookup: CDR1 LGHDT, CDR2 YNNKEL (reference sequence). The V end lost 0 bases, the J end lost 2 bases, and 13 bases lay between the germline ends. CDR3 bases: TGTGCCAGCAGCCAAGATCCTCGACAGGCGAACTATGGCTACACCTTC. It encodes CASSQDPRQANYGYTF.

This clonotype was counted only a few times. The genes are TRBV7-9 and TRBJ2-3, with 9 bases identical to TRBD2. CDR1 is SEHNR, CDR2 FQNEAQ, per germline (reference sequence). The CDR3 loop spans 15 amino acids. Germline trimming cut 5 bases from V and 4 bases from J; bases unmatched to any gene: 7. The CDR3 sequence is CASSAGLAQADTQYF. CDR3 nucleotide sequence: TGTGCCAGCAGCGCCGGACTAGCGCAGGCAGATACGCAGTATTTT.

The chain uses TRBV7-6 and TRBJ2-7; possibly TRBD1 or TRBD2 for D (5 bases each). The germline V and J ends were trimmed by 4 bases and 3 bases, with 13 bases remaining between them. The germline V gene has CDR1 SGHVS and CDR2 FNYEAQ. CDR3 length: 14 residues. The CDR3 protein is CASSWWGSGYEQYF. CDR3 DNA: TGTGCCAGCAGCTGGTGGGGGTCGGGCTACGAGCAGTACTTC.

This clonotype was counted a few times. The chain combines TRBV4-1 with TRBJ2-3; TRBD2 agrees at 9 bases. The CDR3 is 15 residues long. Trimming removed 0 bases from V and 8 bases from J; junction bases left unmatched: 6. Germline assignment: CDR1 MGHRA and CDR2 YSYEKL. CDR3 bases: TGCGCCAGCAGCCAAGAGACTAGCGGAGCGGGTACGCAGTATTTT. Protein sequence: CASSQETSGAGTQYF.

This clonotype was recorded many times. The chain joins TRBV19 to TRBJ2-1; 10 bases align to TRBD2. The V gene end was trimmed by 5 bases and the J gene end by 4 bases; junction bases not matched to a gene: 5. This CDR3 is 15 amino acids long. Germline CDR1 reads LNHDA; CDR2 reads SQIVND (reference sequence). Written as DNA, the CDR3 is TGTGCCAGTAGTCCAGAAGCGGGGGGGTACAATGAGCAGTTCTTC. This translates into CASSPEAGGYNEQFF.

This clonotype appeared a few times. The chain is built from TRBV6-5 and TRBJ2-7; a possible D gene is TRBD2 (6 bases). V was cut by 2 bases and J by 5 bases, with 16 bases left in between. Germline CDR1 MNHEY, CDR2 SVGAGI. CDR3 length: 15 amino acids. The CDR3 sequence: CASSYGSEWGDEQYF. DNA for the CDR3: TGTGCCAGCAGTTACGGGTCCGAGTGGGGGGACGAGCAGTACTTC.

The V and J genes are TRBV3-1 and TRBJ2-7, with D possibly being TRBD1 (6 bases). The CDR3 sequence is 14 residues long. Between the trimmed V and J ends, which lost 4 bases and 6 bases, there was a span of 16 bases. Germline assignment: CDR1 LGHDT and CDR2 YNNKEL (reference sequence). The CDR3 nucleotides are TGTGCCAGCAGCCCCCGGGAAGGGGGACCCGAGCAGTACTTC. Encoded protein: CASSPREGGPEQYF.

This clonotype was seen repeatedly, ten times or more. The V gene is TRBV15, the J gene TRBJ1-1; D ambiguous. The V end lost 2 bases, the J end lost 6 bases, and 7 bases lay between the germline ends. The CDR3 is made up of 12 amino acids. The germline V gene encodes CDR1 LNHNV and CDR2 YYDKDF (reference sequence). This chain's CDR3 is CATSRSQSEAFF. The DNA of the CDR3 is TGTGCCACCAGCAGAAGTCAATCTGAAGCTTTCTTT.

The gene calls are TRBV6-1 and TRBJ1-1; a weak D match, TRBD1 (6 bases). Germline V gene data show CDR1 as MNHNS and CDR2 as SASEGT. This CDR3 is built from 16 residues. The V end lost 3 bases, the J end lost 3 bases, and 17 bases lay between the germline ends. This chain's CDR3 is CASSEYDGGAYTEAFF. CDR3 bases: TGTGCCAGCAGTGAGTACGATGGGGGCGCCTACACTGAAGCTTTCTTT.

The chain's CDR3 is CASSLWVGGTHEQFF. The DNA for the CDR3 is TGTGCCAGCAGCTTATGGGTCGGGGGTACCCATGAGCAGTTCTTC. The chain recombines TRBV7-9 with TRBJ2-1, with D perhaps matching TRBD2 (6 bases). V gave up 2 bases and J gave up 8 bases, with 16 bases separating them. The CDR3 has 15 residues. Germline CDR1 reads SEHNR; CDR2 reads FQNEAQ (reference sequence).

This clonotype has more than one count but fewer than ten. This sequence joins TRBV7-6 and TRBJ2-1; the D gene is possibly TRBD2 (5 bases). V was cut by 5 bases and J by 8 bases, with 16 bases left in between. Germline V gene sequence: CDR1 SGHVS, CDR2 FNYEAQ. The CDR3 spans 14 residues. Here the CDR3 reads CASSPGVSTHEQFF. Written as DNA, the CDR3 is TGTGCCAGCAGCCCCGGGGTTAGTACCCATGAGCAGTTCTTC.

This clonotype was observed a few times. The chain combines TRBV6-4 with TRBJ2-3; D is perhaps TRBD2 (6 bases). V dropped 2 bases and J dropped 6 bases, with 9 bases sitting between them. CDR3 length equals 13 residues. Per germline, CDR1 MRHNA and CDR2 SNTAGT. The DNA of the CDR3 is TGTGCCAGCAGTGACGGCGGGGAGGATACGCAGTATTTT. Its translation: CASSDGGEDTQYF.

The CDR3 spells CASSLTGQSYEQYF. CDR3 nucleotide sequence: TGTGCCAGCAGCTTGACGGGACAGAGCTACGAGCAGTACTTC. This rearrangement joins TRBV5-5 to TRBJ2-7; 7 bases agree with TRBD1. CDR1 is SGHKS, CDR2 YYEKEE, per germline (reference sequence). This CDR3 spans 14 amino acids. The V segment lost 1 base and the J segment 3 bases; nucleotides outside the gene matches: 4.

The chain carries TRBV4-1 and TRBJ2-7; D tentatively fits TRBD1 or TRBD2 (5 bases each). The germline CDR1 and CDR2 sequences are MGHRA and YSYEKL. This CDR3 is built from 15 residues. V was pared by 3 bases and J by 2 bases, with 14 bases between. CDR3 protein: CASSHFWQGAYEQYF. The CDR3 DNA follows: TGCGCCAGCAGCCATTTCTGGCAGGGAGCCTACGAGCAGTACTTC.

This clonotype turned up a few times. The V call is TRBV7-2, the J call TRBJ2-1, with TRBD2 identical over 8 bases. The CDR3 totals 14 residues. Germline V gene lookup returns CDR1 SGHTA and CDR2 FQGNSA. The V and J ends lost 2 bases and 5 bases, in that order; junction bases with no gene match: 2. CDR3 sequence reads: CASSLLAGHNEQFF. The CDR3 DNA sequence: TGTGCCAGCAGCTTACTAGCGGGCCACAATGAGCAGTTCTTC.

A few counts support this clonotype. V is TRBV12-3 or TRBV12-4 and J is TRBJ2-3, with TRBD1 matching 9 bases. This CDR3 has 14 residues. The junction had 4 bases not matched to a gene; V was cut back by 5 bases and J by 4 bases. CDR3 coding DNA: TGTGCCAGCAGTACAGGGGGCGCATCAGATACGCAGTATTTT. This translates into CASSTGGASDTQYF.

The chain employs TRBV29-1 and TRBJ1-2; D is unclear. Trimming shortened V by 4 bases and J by 3 bases, and 12 bases separated the two germline ends. CDR1 and CDR2 from the germline V gene are SQVTM and ANQGSEA. The length of the CDR3 is 13 residues. CDR3 nucleotides: TGCAGCGTTGCCCCCGGAGGATACTATGGCTACACCTTC. This sequence encodes CSVAPGGYYGYTF.

This clonotype occurred a few times. This sequence joins TRBV20-1 and TRBJ2-7; D perhaps matches TRBD2 (6 bases). V was clipped by 5 bases and J by 3 bases, with 17 bases between them. Germline V gene data show CDR1 as DFQATT and CDR2 as SNEGSKA (reference sequence). There are 14 residues in the CDR3. The DNA of the CDR3 is TGCAGTGCTCGACTGGCGGGGACCAACTACGAGCAGTACTTC. Translated: CSARLAGTNYEQYF.

The V gene is TRBV2, the J gene TRBJ2-1; TRBD2 might be the D (6 bases). Per germline, CDR1 SNHLY and CDR2 FYNNEI. The CDR3 length is 13 residues. The V gene lost 6 bases and the J gene lost 8 bases, with 14 bases spanning the gap. DNA for the CDR3: TGTGCCAGCAGCGCCCCATCTAGCGATGAGCAGTTCTTC. This translates into CASSAPSSDEQFF.